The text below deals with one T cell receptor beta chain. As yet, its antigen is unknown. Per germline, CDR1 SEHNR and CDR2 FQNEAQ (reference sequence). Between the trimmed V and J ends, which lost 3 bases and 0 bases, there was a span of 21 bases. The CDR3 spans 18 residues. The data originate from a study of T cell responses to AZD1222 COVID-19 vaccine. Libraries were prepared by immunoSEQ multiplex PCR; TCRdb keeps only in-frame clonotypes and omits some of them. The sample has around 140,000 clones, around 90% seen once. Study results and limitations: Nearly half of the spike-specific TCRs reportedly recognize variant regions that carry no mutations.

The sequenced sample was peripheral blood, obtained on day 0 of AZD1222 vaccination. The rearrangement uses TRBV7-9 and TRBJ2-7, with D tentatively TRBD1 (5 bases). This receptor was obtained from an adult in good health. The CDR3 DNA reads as TGTGCCAGCAGCTTTTTGGGCAACAAAATGGGGCGCTCCTACGAGCAGTACTTC. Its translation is CASSFLGNKMGRSYEQYF.